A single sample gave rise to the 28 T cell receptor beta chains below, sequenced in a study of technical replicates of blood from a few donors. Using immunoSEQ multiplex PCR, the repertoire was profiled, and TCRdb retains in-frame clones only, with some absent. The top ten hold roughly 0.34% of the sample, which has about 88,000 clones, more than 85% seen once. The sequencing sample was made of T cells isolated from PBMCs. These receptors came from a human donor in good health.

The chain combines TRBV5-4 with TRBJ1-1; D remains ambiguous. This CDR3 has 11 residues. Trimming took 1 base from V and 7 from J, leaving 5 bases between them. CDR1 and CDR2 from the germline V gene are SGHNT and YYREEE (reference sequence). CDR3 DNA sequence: TGTGCCAGCAGCTTGTCCAGTGAAGCTTTCTTT. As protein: CASSLSSEAFF.

CDR3 protein: CASSVRDKANYGYTF. The CDR3 DNA sequence: TGCGCCAGCAGCGTCCGGGACAAGGCTAACTATGGCTACACCTTC. The chain combines TRBV4-1 with TRBJ1-2; tentatively, D is TRBD1 (6 bases). This CDR3 is built from 15 residues. From germline, CDR1 is MGHRA and CDR2 YSYEKL. Trimming removed 5 bases from V and 0 bases from J, with 13 bases in between.

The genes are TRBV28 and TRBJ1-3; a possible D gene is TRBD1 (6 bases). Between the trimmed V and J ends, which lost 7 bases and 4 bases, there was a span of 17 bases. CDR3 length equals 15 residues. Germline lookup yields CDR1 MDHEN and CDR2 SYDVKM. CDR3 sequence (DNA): TGTGCCAGCAACCTTGGACAGTTGGCGGGAAACACCATATATTTT. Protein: CASNLGQLAGNTIYF.

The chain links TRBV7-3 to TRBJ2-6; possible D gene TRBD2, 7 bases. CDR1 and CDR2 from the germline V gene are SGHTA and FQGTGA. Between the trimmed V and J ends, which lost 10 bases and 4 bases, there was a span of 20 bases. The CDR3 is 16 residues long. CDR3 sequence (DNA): TGTGCCACCAGAAGGGGGGGATCATCAGGGGCCAACGTCCTGACTTTC. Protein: CATRRGGSSGANVLTF.

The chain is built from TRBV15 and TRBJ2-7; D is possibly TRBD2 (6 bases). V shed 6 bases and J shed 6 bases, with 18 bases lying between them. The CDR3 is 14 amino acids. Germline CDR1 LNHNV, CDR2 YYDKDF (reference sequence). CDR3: CATSPGTAFSEQYF. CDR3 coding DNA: TGTGCCACCAGTCCCGGGACTGCTTTTTCCGAGCAGTACTTC. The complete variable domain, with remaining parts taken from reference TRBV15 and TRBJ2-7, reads DAMVIQNPRYQVTQFGKPVTLSCSQTLNHNVMYWYQQKSSQAPKLLFHYYDKDFNNEADTPDNFQSRRPNTSFCFLDIRSPGLGDTAMYLCATSPGTAFSEQYFGPGTRLTVT.

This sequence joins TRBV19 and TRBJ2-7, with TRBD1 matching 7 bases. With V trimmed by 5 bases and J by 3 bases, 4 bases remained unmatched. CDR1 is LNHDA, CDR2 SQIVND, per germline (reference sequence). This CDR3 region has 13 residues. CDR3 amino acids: CASSDGQVYEQYF. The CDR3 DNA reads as TGTGCCAGTAGTGATGGACAGGTCTACGAGCAGTACTTC.

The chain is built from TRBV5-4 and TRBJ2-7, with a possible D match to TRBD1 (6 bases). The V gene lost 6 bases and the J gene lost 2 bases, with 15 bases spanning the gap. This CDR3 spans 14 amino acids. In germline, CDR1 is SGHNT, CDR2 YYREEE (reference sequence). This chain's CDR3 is CASTLDRTTYEQYF. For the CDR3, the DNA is TGTGCCAGCACCCTGGACAGAACTACCTACGAGCAGTACTTC.

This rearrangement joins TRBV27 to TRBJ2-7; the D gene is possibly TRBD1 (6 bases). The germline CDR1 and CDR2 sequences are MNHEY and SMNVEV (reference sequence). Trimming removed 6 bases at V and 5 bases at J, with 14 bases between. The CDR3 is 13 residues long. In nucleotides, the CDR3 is TGTGCCAGCAGCCTAGGACAGTTGGACGAGCAGTACTTC. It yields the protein CASSLGQLDEQYF.

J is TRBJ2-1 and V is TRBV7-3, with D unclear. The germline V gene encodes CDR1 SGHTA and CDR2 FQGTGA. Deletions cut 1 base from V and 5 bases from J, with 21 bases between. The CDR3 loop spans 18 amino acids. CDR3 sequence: CASSLISYSTPLNNEQFF. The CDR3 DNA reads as TGTGCCAGCAGCTTAATCTCCTACTCGACTCCTCTTAACAATGAGCAGTTCTTC.

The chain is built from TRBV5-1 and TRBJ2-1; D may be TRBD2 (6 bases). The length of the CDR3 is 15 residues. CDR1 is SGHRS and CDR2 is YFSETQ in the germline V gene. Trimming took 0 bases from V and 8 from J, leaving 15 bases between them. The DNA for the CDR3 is TGCGCCAGCAGCTTGGGACTCCGGAGGGGTGATGAGCAGTTCTTC. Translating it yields CASSLGLRRGDEQFF.

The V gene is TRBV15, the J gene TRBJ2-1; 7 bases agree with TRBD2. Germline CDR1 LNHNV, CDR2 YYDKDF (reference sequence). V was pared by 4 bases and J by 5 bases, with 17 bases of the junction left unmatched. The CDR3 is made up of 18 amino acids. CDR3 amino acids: CATSIHRPGTTAHNEQFF. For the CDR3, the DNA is TGTGCCACCAGCATCCACCGTCCCGGGACTACAGCCCACAATGAGCAGTTCTTC.

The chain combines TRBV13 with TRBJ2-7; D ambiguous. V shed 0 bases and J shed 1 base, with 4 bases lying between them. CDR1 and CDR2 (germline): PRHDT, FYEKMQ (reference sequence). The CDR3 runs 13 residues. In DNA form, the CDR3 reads TGTGCCAGCAGCTTAGGCCAGTCCTACGAGCAGTACTTC. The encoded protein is CASSLGQSYEQYF.

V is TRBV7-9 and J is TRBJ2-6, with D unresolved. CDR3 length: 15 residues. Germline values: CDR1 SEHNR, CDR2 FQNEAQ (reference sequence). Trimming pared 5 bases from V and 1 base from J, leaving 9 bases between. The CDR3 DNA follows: TGTGCCAGCAGCCCCCAGAGGTCTGGGGCCAACGTCCTGACTTTC. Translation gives CASSPQRSGANVLTF.

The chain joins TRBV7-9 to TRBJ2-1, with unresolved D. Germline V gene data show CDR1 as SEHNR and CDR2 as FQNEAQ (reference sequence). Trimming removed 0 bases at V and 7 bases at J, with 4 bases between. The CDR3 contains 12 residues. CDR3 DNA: TGTGCCAGCAGCTTAGCTAGAAATGAGCAGTTCTTC. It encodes CASSLARNEQFF.

CDR3 protein: CASSRERTGGEQYF. Here the CDR3 DNA reads TGCGCCAGCAGCCGAGAAAGAACAGGGGGCGAGCAGTACTTC. J is TRBJ2-7 and V is TRBV4-3; 8 bases agree with TRBD1. After removal of 4 bases from V and 6 bases from J, the junction contained 8 bases not matched to a gene. Looked up from germline, CDR1 is LGHNA and CDR2 is YSLEER. This CDR3 comprises 14 residues.

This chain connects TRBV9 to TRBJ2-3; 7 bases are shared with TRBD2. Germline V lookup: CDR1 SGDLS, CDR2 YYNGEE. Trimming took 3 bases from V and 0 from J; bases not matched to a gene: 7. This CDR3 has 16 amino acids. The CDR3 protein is CASSGGGGSSTDTQYF. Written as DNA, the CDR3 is TGTGCCAGCAGCGGGGGCGGGGGATCTAGCACAGATACGCAGTATTTT.

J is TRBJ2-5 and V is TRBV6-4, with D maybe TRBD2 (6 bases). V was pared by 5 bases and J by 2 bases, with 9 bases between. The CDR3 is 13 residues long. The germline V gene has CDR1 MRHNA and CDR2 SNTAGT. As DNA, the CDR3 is TGTGCCAGCAGTCGGGACTTACAAGAGACCCAGTACTTC. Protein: CASSRDLQETQYF.

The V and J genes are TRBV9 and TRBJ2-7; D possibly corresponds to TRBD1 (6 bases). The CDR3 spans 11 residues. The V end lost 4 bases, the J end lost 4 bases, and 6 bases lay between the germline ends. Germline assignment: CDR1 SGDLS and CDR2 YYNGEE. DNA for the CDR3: TGTGCCAGCAGCAGGGGGTACGAGCAGTACTTC. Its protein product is CASSRGYEQYF.

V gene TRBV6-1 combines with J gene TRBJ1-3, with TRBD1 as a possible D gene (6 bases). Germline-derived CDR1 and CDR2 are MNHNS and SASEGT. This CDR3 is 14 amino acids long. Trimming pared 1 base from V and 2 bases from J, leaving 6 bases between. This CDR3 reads CASSEDRAGNTIYF. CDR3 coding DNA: TGTGCCAGCAGTGAAGACAGGGCTGGAAACACCATATATTTT.

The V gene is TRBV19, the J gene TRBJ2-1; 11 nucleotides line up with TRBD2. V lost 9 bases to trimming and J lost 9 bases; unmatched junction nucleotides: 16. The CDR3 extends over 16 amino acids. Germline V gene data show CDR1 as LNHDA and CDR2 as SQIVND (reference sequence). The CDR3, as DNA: TGTGCCAGCCTCCAAATCACTAGCGGGAGTACGGGTGAGCAGTTCTTC. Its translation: CASLQITSGSTGEQFF.

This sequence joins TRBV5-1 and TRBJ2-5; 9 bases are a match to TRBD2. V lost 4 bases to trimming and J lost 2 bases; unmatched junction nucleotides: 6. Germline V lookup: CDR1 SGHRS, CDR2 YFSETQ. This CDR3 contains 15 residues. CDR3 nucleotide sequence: TGCGCCAGCAGCCGGACTAGCGCCCAACAAGAGACCCAGTACTTC. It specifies CASSRTSAQQETQYF.

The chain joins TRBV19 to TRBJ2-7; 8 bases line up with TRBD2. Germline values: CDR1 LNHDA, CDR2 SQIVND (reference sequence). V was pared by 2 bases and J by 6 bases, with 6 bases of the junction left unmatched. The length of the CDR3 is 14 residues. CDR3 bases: TGTGCCAGTAGTATAAAGGGACTAGTCGCCGAGCAGTACTTC. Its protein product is CASSIKGLVAEQYF.

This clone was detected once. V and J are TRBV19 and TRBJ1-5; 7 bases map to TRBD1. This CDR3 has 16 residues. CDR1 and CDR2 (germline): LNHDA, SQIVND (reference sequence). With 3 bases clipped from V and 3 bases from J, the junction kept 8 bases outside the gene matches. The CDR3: CASSISGGSINQPQHF. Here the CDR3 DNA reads TGTGCCAGTAGTATTTCAGGGGGGAGTATCAATCAGCCCCAGCATTTT.

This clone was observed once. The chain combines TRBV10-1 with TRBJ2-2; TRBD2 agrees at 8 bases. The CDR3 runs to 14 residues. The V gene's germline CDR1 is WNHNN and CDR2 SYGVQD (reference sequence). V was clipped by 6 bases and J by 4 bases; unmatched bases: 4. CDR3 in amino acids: CASRAGALTGELFF. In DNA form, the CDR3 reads TGCGCCAGCAGAGCGGGAGCCCTCACCGGGGAGCTGTTTTTT.

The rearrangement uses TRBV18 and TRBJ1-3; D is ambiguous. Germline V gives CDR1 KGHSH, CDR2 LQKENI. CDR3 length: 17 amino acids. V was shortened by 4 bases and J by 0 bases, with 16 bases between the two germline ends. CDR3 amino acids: CASSREDLSPSGNTIYF. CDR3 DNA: TGTGCCAGCTCACGAGAGGACTTATCGCCCTCTGGAAACACCATATATTTT.

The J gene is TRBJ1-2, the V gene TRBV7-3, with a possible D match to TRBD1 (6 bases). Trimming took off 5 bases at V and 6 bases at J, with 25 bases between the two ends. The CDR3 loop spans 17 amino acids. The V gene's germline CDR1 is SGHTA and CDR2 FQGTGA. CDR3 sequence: CASSARPSTGPGDGYTF. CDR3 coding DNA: TGTGCCAGCAGCGCCCGACCATCCACAGGGCCCGGGGATGGCTACACCTTC.

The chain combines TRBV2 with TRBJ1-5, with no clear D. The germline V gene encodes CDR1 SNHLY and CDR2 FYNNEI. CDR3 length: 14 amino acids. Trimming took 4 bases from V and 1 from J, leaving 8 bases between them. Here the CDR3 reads CASSAGLSNQPQHF. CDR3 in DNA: TGTGCCAGCAGTGCTGGCTTGAGCAATCAGCCCCAGCATTTT.

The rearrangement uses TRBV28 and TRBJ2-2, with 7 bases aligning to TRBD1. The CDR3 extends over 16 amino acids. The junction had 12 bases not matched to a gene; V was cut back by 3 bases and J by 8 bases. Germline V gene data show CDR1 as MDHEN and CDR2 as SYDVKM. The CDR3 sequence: CASSLFLGGRVGELFF. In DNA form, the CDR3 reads TGTGCCAGCAGTTTGTTTTTAGGGGGCCGGGTAGGGGAGCTGTTTTTT.